The 26 T cell receptor beta chains below all came from one sample that was sequenced in a study of T cell changes during pregnancy in multiple sclerosis. Assay used: immunoSEQ multiplex PCR; TCRdb lists only in-frame clones, some missing. Of fewer than 45,000 clones listed, 80% to 90% are singletons. Material: CD4+ T cells from peripheral blood mononuclear cells, obtained in the first trimester of pregnancy. These TCRs come from a female donor with multiple sclerosis, enrolled in a pregnancy study.

V gene TRBV2 combines with J gene TRBJ1-1; 7 nucleotides line up with TRBD1. The germline gives CDR1 SNHLY, CDR2 FYNNEI. V lost 8 bases and J lost 7; bases outside the gene matches: 13. This CDR3 contains 14 residues. The CDR3 loop reads CASHPDREKGEAFF. The CDR3 coding sequence is TGTGCCAGCCACCCTGACAGGGAGAAGGGTGAAGCTTTCTTT.

The chain combines TRBV15 with TRBJ2-1; 14 bases are a match to TRBD2. This CDR3 comprises 17 residues. Germline values: CDR1 LNHNV, CDR2 YYDKDF (reference sequence). V lost 5 bases to trimming and J lost 4 bases; unmatched junction nucleotides: 7. Here the CDR3 DNA reads TGTGCCACCAGCGGATTCCGGACTAGCGGGAGGTACAATGAGCAGTTCTTC. It encodes CATSGFRTSGRYNEQFF.

The CDR3 DNA follows: TGCGCCAGCAGCTTTGGACTAGCGGGTGTCGACGAGCAGTACTTC. It codes for CASSFGLAGVDEQYF. The rearrangement joins TRBV5-1 to TRBJ2-7; 11 nucleotides agree with TRBD2. V trimming: 2 bases; J trimming: 5 bases; junction bases outside the gene matches: 6. The CDR3 extends over 15 amino acids. In germline, CDR1 is SGHRS, CDR2 YFSETQ. Using reference TRBV5-1 and TRBJ2-7 for the parts outside the CDR3, the full variable domain is KAGVTQTPRYLIKTRGQQVTLSCSPISGHRSVSWYQQTPGQGLQFLFEYFSETQRNKGNFPGRFSGRQFSNSRSEMNVSTLELGDSALYLCASSFGLAGVDEQYFGPGTRLTVT.

V gene TRBV2 combines with J gene TRBJ1-5; D is undetermined. CDR3 length: 12 residues. Per germline, CDR1 SNHLY and CDR2 FYNNEI. V lost 4 bases, J lost 7 bases, and 8 bases lay in between. CDR3 residues: CASSVLGQPQHF. The CDR3, as DNA: TGTGCCAGCAGTGTCTTGGGCCAGCCCCAGCATTTT.

The table lists this clone with a count of one. This chain connects TRBV5-1 to TRBJ2-1; TRBD2 matches 10 bases. The length of the CDR3 is 16 residues. With 3 bases clipped from V and 8 bases from J, the junction kept 11 bases outside the gene matches. Per the germline V gene, CDR1 is SGHRS and CDR2 is YFSETQ. The CDR3: CASSWTPGLAIHEQFF. For the CDR3, the DNA is TGCGCCAGCAGCTGGACTCCGGGACTAGCGATCCATGAGCAGTTCTTC.

This clone came up a few times. The genes are TRBV7-9 and TRBJ1-4; D not resolved. The CDR3 has 12 amino acids. V gave up 4 bases and J gave up 5 bases, with 5 bases separating them. Germline CDR1 is SEHNR and CDR2 is FQNEAQ (reference sequence). DNA for the CDR3: TGTGCCAGCAGCTCAATGAATGAAAAACTGTTTTTT. Translation: CASSSMNEKLFF.

The J gene is TRBJ2-3, the V gene TRBV5-1, with TRBD1 matching over 10 bases. Germline V lookup: CDR1 SGHRS, CDR2 YFSETQ. The ends lost 2 bases at V and 4 bases at J; junction bases unmatched: 13. This CDR3 region has 18 residues. For the CDR3, the DNA is TGCGCCAGCAGCTTCGGGGGAGGGGGACAGGGGTTCCCAGATACGCAGTATTTT. As protein: CASSFGGGGQGFPDTQYF.

V is TRBV19 and J is TRBJ2-7; TRBD1 matches at 9 bases. The J segment lost 0 bases and the V segment lost 4 bases, leaving 10 bases of the junction unmatched. The CDR3 consists of 17 residues. In germline, CDR1 is LNHDA, CDR2 SQIVND (reference sequence). In DNA, the CDR3 is TGTGCCAGTAGTAGGACAGGGGCTTGGGGAAGCTCCTACGAGCAGTACTTC. It yields the protein CASSRTGAWGSSYEQYF. Full variable domain (missing parts from reference TRBV19 and TRBJ2-7): DGGITQSPKYLFRKEGQNVTLSCEQNLNHDAMYWYRQDPGQGLRLIYYSQIVNDFQKGDIAEGYSVSREKKESFPLTVTSAQKNPTAFYLCASSRTGAWGSSYEQYFGPGTRLTVT.

This sequence joins TRBV2 and TRBJ2-7; D call uncertain. The V end was cut by 4 bases, the J end by 5 bases, with 9 bases between. Germline CDR1 reads SNHLY; CDR2 reads FYNNEI. CDR3 size: 12 residues. In DNA form, the CDR3 reads TGTGCCAGCAGTGCCGGGTTGAACGAGCAGTACTTC. This sequence encodes CASSAGLNEQYF.

The chain combines TRBV13 with TRBJ2-1; 11 nucleotides agree with TRBD2. CDR3 length: 18 amino acids. The V and J ends lost 5 bases and 5 bases, in that order; junction bases with no gene match: 14. CDR1 is PRHDT, CDR2 FYEKMQ, per germline (reference sequence). CDR3 bases: TGTGCCAGCAGCCCCCGACATGTTCCGGGACTAGCGGACAATGAGCAGTTCTTC. Its translation: CASSPRHVPGLADNEQFF.

The CDR3 nucleotides are TGTGCCAGTAGCCGTTTATTTAGACAGGACAATCAGCCCCAGCATTTT. Translating gives CASSRLFRQDNQPQHF. The genes are TRBV19 and TRBJ1-5, with D possibly matching TRBD1 (6 bases). The CDR3 length is 16 residues. The germline CDR1 and CDR2 sequences are LNHDA and SQIVND (reference sequence). Trimming left V 6 bases short and J 3 bases short, with 18 bases between.

The V gene is TRBV27, the J gene TRBJ1-5, with TRBD1 as a possible D gene (5 bases). The germline V gene encodes CDR1 MNHEY and CDR2 SMNVEV (reference sequence). CDR3 size: 14 residues. CDR3 nucleotides: TGTGTAACCAGCAGGGTTGGGCTAAATCAGCCCCAGCATTTT. This translates into CVTSRVGLNQPQHF.

The chain employs TRBV27 and TRBJ1-3; unclear D gene. V shed 7 bases and J shed 0 bases, with 4 bases lying between them. The CDR3 consists of 12 residues. Germline V lookup: CDR1 MNHEY, CDR2 SMNVEV (reference sequence). The CDR3 here is CASMASGNTIYF. CDR3 bases: TGTGCCAGCATGGCCTCTGGAAACACCATATATTTT.

This chain connects TRBV4-2 to TRBJ2-7; possible D gene TRBD1, 6 bases. V lost 0 bases to trimming and J lost 5 bases, with 20 bases between them. The CDR3 is 17 amino acids. Germline V lookup: CDR1 LGHNA, CDR2 YNFKEQ. CDR3 in amino acids: CASSQEIGTPLINEQYF. As DNA, the CDR3 is TGTGCCAGCAGCCAAGAGATTGGGACACCCTTGATTAACGAGCAGTACTTC.

CDR3 coding DNA: TGTGCTAGTGGCCCTCTGACAGGGGGCACCACCGGGGAGCTGTTTTTT. This codes for CASGPLTGGTTGELFF. The genes are TRBV12-5 and TRBJ2-2, with TRBD1 matching over 10 bases. V lost 6 bases to trimming and J lost 4 bases; unmatched junction nucleotides: 8. Germline V gives CDR1 LGHNT, CDR2 FRNRAP. This CDR3 comprises 16 residues.

The gene calls are TRBV19 and TRBJ2-5; TRBD2 matches at 8 bases. The CDR3 runs 15 residues. With V trimmed by 6 bases and J by 2 bases, 8 bases remained unmatched. Germline CDR1 reads LNHDA; CDR2 reads SQIVND (reference sequence). This CDR3 reads CASRRRTSRQETQYF. The DNA for the CDR3 is TGTGCCAGTAGACGGAGGACTAGCCGGCAAGAGACCCAGTACTTC.

The rearrangement uses TRBV6-5 and TRBJ1-1, with 12 bases aligning to TRBD1. The germline gives CDR1 MNHEY, CDR2 SVGAGI. CDR3 length equals 15 residues. V lost 2 bases, J lost 5 bases, and 3 bases stayed unmatched. The CDR3, as DNA: TGTGCCAGCAGTTACAGGGACAGGGGGCGAACTGAAGCTTTCTTT. Translation: CASSYRDRGRTEAFF.

J is TRBJ1-5 and V is TRBV28; TRBD1 is a possible D gene (5 bases). CDR3 size: 16 residues. Germline CDR1 MDHEN, CDR2 SYDVKM. The V gene lost 2 bases and the J gene lost 5 bases, with 16 bases spanning the gap. CDR3 nucleotides: TGTGCCAGCAGTTTAGAGGGTGGGGGGGACCATCAGCCCCAGCATTTT. Encoded protein: CASSLEGGGDHQPQHF.

This chain links TRBV6-1 with TRBJ2-6, with D perhaps matching TRBD2 (7 bases). This CDR3 contains 19 residues. V lost 0 bases and J 3 bases, leaving 18 bases between the germline ends. Germline V gene data show CDR1 as MNHNS and CDR2 as SASEGT. The CDR3 is CASSEALVGGPFGANVLTF. DNA of the CDR3: TGTGCCAGCAGTGAAGCGCTAGTGGGGGGGCCGTTTGGGGCCAACGTCCTGACTTTC.

This clone appeared a few times. The V gene is TRBV6-4, the J gene TRBJ1-1; TRBD1 matches at 8 bases. The V segment lost 6 bases and the J segment 7 bases; nucleotides outside the gene matches: 4. The CDR3 spans 12 residues. Germline V gives CDR1 MRHNA, CDR2 SNTAGT. The CDR3 DNA sequence: TGTGCCAGCAGGGCCGGACAGGGTGAAGCTTTCTTT. Its protein product is CASRAGQGEAFF.

The chain uses TRBV5-1 and TRBJ2-3; perhaps TRBD2 as D (5 bases). The CDR3 sequence is 12 residues long. Trimming took 2 bases from V and 4 from J, leaving 5 bases between them. Per germline, CDR1 SGHRS and CDR2 YFSETQ. CDR3 sequence: CASSFSADTQYF. In DNA, the CDR3 is TGCGCCAGCAGCTTTAGCGCAGATACGCAGTATTTT.

The chain employs TRBV2 and TRBJ1-4; D is perhaps TRBD1 (6 bases). This CDR3 is built from 17 residues. V lost 7 bases and J lost 3, with 21 bases in between. Per germline, CDR1 SNHLY and CDR2 FYNNEI. CDR3 residues: CASTPFWRGGSNEKLFF. CDR3 bases: TGTGCCAGCACTCCCTTCTGGAGGGGGGGATCTAATGAAAAACTGTTTTTT. Full variable domain (outside the CDR3, taken from reference TRBV2 and TRBJ1-4): EPEVTQTPSHQVTQMGQEVILRCVPISNHLYFYWYRQILGQKVEFLVSFYNNEISEKSEIFDDQFSVERPDGSNFTLKIRSTKLEDSAMYFCASTPFWRGGSNEKLFFGSGTQLSVL.

This clone was seen more than once but under ten times. The chain employs TRBV5-1 and TRBJ2-3; tentatively, D is TRBD1 (6 bases). The CDR3 totals 15 residues. The ends were cut back, 4 bases at V and 3 bases at J, with 15 bases in the middle. Per germline, CDR1 SGHRS and CDR2 YFSETQ. DNA of the CDR3: TGCGCCAGCAGCCCCGGACTGGACAGTACAGATACGCAGTATTTT. Its protein is CASSPGLDSTDTQYF.

V and J are TRBV2 and TRBJ2-7; tentatively, D is TRBD2 (6 bases). V was clipped by 4 bases and J by 6 bases, with 13 bases between them. The CDR3 runs to 13 residues. Germline CDR1 is SNHLY and CDR2 is FYNNEI. The CDR3 sequence is CASSGWRDREQYF. CDR3 nucleotides: TGTGCCAGCAGTGGTTGGCGGGACCGCGAGCAGTACTTC. The variable domain in full, completed from reference TRBV2 and TRBJ2-7, reads EPEVTQTPSHQVTQMGQEVILRCVPISNHLYFYWYRQILGQKVEFLVSFYNNEISEKSEIFDDQFSVERPDGSNFTLKIRSTKLEDSAMYFCASSGWRDREQYFGPGTRLTVT.

The V gene is TRBV6-6, the J gene TRBJ2-5; the match to TRBD2 covers 7 bases. V shed 2 bases, J shed 2 bases, and the junction held 5 bases outside the gene matches. The CDR3 is 15 residues long. Germline values: CDR1 MNHNY, CDR2 SVGAGI (reference sequence). DNA for the CDR3: TGTGCCAGCAGTTACCCGGGACTACCGCAAGAGACCCAGTACTTC. It encodes CASSYPGLPQETQYF.

The chain employs TRBV4-1 and TRBJ1-6; a weak D match, TRBD1 (5 bases). Germline CDR1 MGHRA, CDR2 YSYEKL. V dropped 0 bases and J dropped 6 bases, with 9 bases sitting between them. The CDR3 has 15 amino acids. CDR3 residues: CASSQEQAINSPLHF. For the CDR3, the DNA is TGCGCCAGCAGCCAAGAACAGGCTATTAATTCACCCCTCCACTTT.